This T cell receptor (beta chain) appears in the sequencing data of a study of cytomegalovirus exposure and HLA in healthy donors. Germline CDR1 is SGHDT and CDR2 is YYEEEE. Trimming shortened V by 0 bases and J by 4 bases, and 15 bases separated the two germline ends. The CDR3 totals 16 residues. Turning to this clone: The target antigen is unknown.

At collection, donors were nominally healthy, but unrecorded immune exposures were probable. 13 Jbeta primers and 60 Vbeta primers were used for the PCR. The protocol was immunoSEQ multiplex PCR, while the TCRdb copy is restricted to in-frame clones and leaves out a portion. This table lists 200,000 to 250,000 clones. Broader study findings: Earlier analysis yielded a pattern in which most TCR beta V segments were productive about 90% or about 30% of the time.

The sequenced sample consisted of PBMCs. The receptor was derived from a girl aged 2-9 years in good health and CMV-seropositive. The rearrangement links TRBV5-6 to TRBJ2-3; D gene uncertain. The chain's CDR3 is CASSLGAARTPDTQYF. CDR3 DNA: TGTGCCAGCAGCTTGGGGGCAGCCAGAACGCCAGATACGCAGTATTTT.